The rows below give T cell receptor beta chains drawn from one sample of a study of STAT5B mutations in CD4+ large granular lymphocyte leukemia. Sequenced by immunoSEQ multiplex PCR; TCRdb stores in-frame clones only, minus some. The sample has under 40,000 clones; approximately 80% are singletons. The sample was CD4+ T cells from blood buffy coats. The receptors come from a human donor in good health. CDR3s include the opening cysteine and the closing phenylalanine or tryptophan. D genes are given only for firm matches. Clone sizes are given selectively: once, few, many, or a class where the clone is expanded.

clone size: -; V gene: TRBV30; J gene: TRBJ1-5; CDR3 length: 17; D gene: TRBD1; CDR3 DNA: TGTGCCTGGAGCGCCGACAGGGGTTGGAGGAGCAATCAGCCCCAGCATTTT; CDR3 protein: CAWSADRGWRSNQPQHF
clone size: -; V gene: TRBV5-4; J gene: TRBJ1-1; CDR3 length: 15; D gene: -; CDR3 DNA: TGTGCCAGCAGCTTGGCAGGGCTGGGGAACACTGAAGCTTTCTTT; CDR3 protein: CASSLAGLGNTEAFF
clone size: -; V gene: TRBV10-1; J gene: TRBJ2-1; CDR3 length: 14; D gene: TRBD1; CDR3 DNA: TGCGCCAGCAGTTCCGGGACAGTCTACAATGAGCAGTTCTTC; CDR3 protein: CASSSGTVYNEQFF
clone size: once; V gene: TRBV11-2; J gene: TRBJ2-5; CDR3 length: 16; D gene: TRBD2; CDR3 DNA: TGTGCCAGCAGCTTAGGTGGAGCGGGGGGCGGGGAGACCCAGTACTTC; CDR3 protein: CASSLGGAGGGETQYF
clone size: -; V gene: TRBV7-9; J gene: TRBJ2-3; CDR3 length: 15; D gene: TRBD2; CDR3 DNA: TGTGCCAGCAGCACAACGACTAGCGGTTCAAATACGCAGTATTTT; CDR3 protein: CASSTTTSGSNTQYF
clone size: -; V gene: TRBV9; J gene: TRBJ2-7; CDR3 length: 14; D gene: TRBD1; CDR3 DNA: TGTGCCAGCAGCGTAGGGGGACAGGGGTACGAGCAGTACTTC; CDR3 protein: CASSVGGQGYEQYF
clone size: few; V gene: TRBV12-5; J gene: TRBJ2-3; CDR3 length: 13; D gene: -; CDR3 DNA: TGTGCTAGCCTCCCAGGGAGCACAGATACGCAGTATTTT; CDR3 protein: CASLPGSTDTQYF
clone size: -; V gene: TRBV5-1; J gene: TRBJ2-7; CDR3 length: 16; D gene: TRBD2; CDR3 DNA: TGCGCCAGCAGCTTAACTAGCGGGGGGTCAACCTACGAGCAGTACTTC; CDR3 protein: CASSLTSGGSTYEQYF
clone size: -; V gene: TRBV9; J gene: TRBJ2-3; CDR3 length: 14; D gene: TRBD2; CDR3 DNA: TGTGCCAGCAGCGCCGGACTAGCCACAGATACGCAGTATTTT; CDR3 protein: CASSAGLATDTQYF
clone size: -; V gene: TRBV18; J gene: TRBJ2-7; CDR3 length: 14; D gene: -; CDR3 DNA: TGTGCCAGCTCGCTTCCGGGACTCTCCTACGAGCAGTACTTC; CDR3 protein: CASSLPGLSYEQYF
clone size: -; V gene: TRBV29-1; J gene: TRBJ2-1; CDR3 length: 20; D gene: TRBD2; CDR3 DNA: TGCAGCGTTGGGGGATTAGCGGGTGAATTCTCTTCGAGCTCCTACAATGAGCAGTTCTTC; CDR3 protein: CSVGGLAGEFSSSSYNEQFF
clone size: -; V gene: TRBV7-6; J gene: TRBJ2-7; CDR3 length: 15; D gene: -; CDR3 DNA: TGTGCCAGCAGCTTAGTGGATTTAGGGGGCTACGAGCAGTACTTC; CDR3 protein: CASSLVDLGGYEQYF
clone size: -; V gene: TRBV28; J gene: TRBJ2-3; CDR3 length: 14; D gene: TRBD1; CDR3 DNA: TGTGCCAGCAGGGGACAGGGGAGCACAGATACGCAGTATTTT; CDR3 protein: CASRGQGSTDTQYF
clone size: -; V gene: TRBV19; J gene: TRBJ2-6; CDR3 length: 15; D gene: TRBD2; CDR3 DNA: TGTGCCAGTACTCGGGGGGTCCCTGGGGCCAACGTCCTGACTTTC; CDR3 protein: CASTRGVPGANVLTF
clone size: few; V gene: TRBV6-5; J gene: TRBJ1-5; CDR3 length: 15; D gene: TRBD1; CDR3 DNA: TGTGCCAGCAGTTCGGGACAGGTTAGCAATCAGCCCCAGCATTTT; CDR3 protein: CASSSGQVSNQPQHF
clone size: -; V gene: TRBV6-5; J gene: TRBJ1-2; CDR3 length: 15; D gene: -; CDR3 DNA: TGTGCCAGCGTTCCCTCACAGGACCGAGGCTATGGCTACACCTTC; CDR3 protein: CASVPSQDRGYGYTF
clone size: -; V gene: TRBV4-1; J gene: TRBJ2-7; CDR3 length: 15; D gene: TRBD1; CDR3 DNA: TGCGCCAGCAGCCACTCCGGGACAGGATCCTACGAGCAGTACTTC; CDR3 protein: CASSHSGTGSYEQYF
clone size: -; V gene: TRBV15; J gene: TRBJ2-1; CDR3 length: 15; D gene: TRBD2; CDR3 DNA: TGTGCCACCAGCTTGGGGACTAGCGGGAGAAATGAGCAGTTCTTC; CDR3 protein: CATSLGTSGRNEQFF
clone size: few; V gene: TRBV15; J gene: TRBJ1-5; CDR3 length: 13; D gene: -; CDR3 DNA: TGTGCCACCAGCAGACAGGGAAGGCAGCCCCAGCATTTT; CDR3 protein: CATSRQGRQPQHF
clone size: -; V gene: TRBV7-6; J gene: TRBJ2-5; CDR3 length: 15; D gene: TRBD2; CDR3 DNA: TGTGCCAGCAGCTCGGTAGCGGGAACCCAAGAGACCCAGTACTTC; CDR3 protein: CASSSVAGTQETQYF
clone size: few; V gene: TRBV7-2; J gene: TRBJ1-5; CDR3 length: 18; D gene: -; CDR3 DNA: TGTGCCAGCAGCTTAGGACCCTCCGGACGGTATAGGGCTCAGCCCCAGCATTTT; CDR3 protein: CASSLGPSGRYRAQPQHF
clone size: -; V gene: TRBV5-4; J gene: TRBJ2-1; CDR3 length: 15; D gene: TRBD2; CDR3 DNA: TGTGCCAGCAGCTTTACTAGCGGGAGTGGGAATGAGCAGTTCTTC; CDR3 protein: CASSFTSGSGNEQFF
clone size: once; V gene: TRBV7-2; J gene: TRBJ1-2; CDR3 length: 13; D gene: -; CDR3 DNA: TGTGCCAGCAGCTTATACCAGGGCGATGGCTACACCTTC; CDR3 protein: CASSLYQGDGYTF
clone size: -; V gene: TRBV30; J gene: TRBJ2-1; CDR3 length: 13; D gene: -; CDR3 DNA: TGTGCCTGGAGTCCGTACGGCTCGAATGAGCAGTTCTTC; CDR3 protein: CAWSPYGSNEQFF
clone size: -; V gene: TRBV11-3; J gene: TRBJ2-1; CDR3 length: 12; D gene: -; CDR3 DNA: TGTGCCAGCAGCCGGACTCACAATGAGCAGTTCTTC; CDR3 protein: CASSRTHNEQFF
clone size: few; V gene: TRBV5-1; J gene: TRBJ1-2; CDR3 length: 16; D gene: TRBD1; CDR3 DNA: TGCGCCAGCAGCTTGGGTGGACAGGGAACTAACTATGGCTACACCTTC; CDR3 protein: CASSLGGQGTNYGYTF
clone size: -; V gene: TRBV7-2; J gene: TRBJ1-1; CDR3 length: 15; D gene: -; CDR3 DNA: TGTGCCAGCAGCCGGACATGGGGGGGAGACACTGAAGCTTTCTTT; CDR3 protein: CASSRTWGGDTEAFF
clone size: -; V gene: TRBV4-1; J gene: TRBJ2-3; CDR3 length: 14; D gene: TRBD2; CDR3 DNA: TGCGCCAGCAGCCAACTAGCGGGGGTGGATACGCAGTATTTT; CDR3 protein: CASSQLAGVDTQYF
clone size: once; V gene: TRBV28; J gene: TRBJ1-6; CDR3 length: 13; D gene: -; CDR3 DNA: TGTGCCAGCAGTTCTCCACAATCTGGGCCCCTCCACTTT; CDR3 protein: CASSSPQSGPLHF
clone size: -; V gene: TRBV7-2; J gene: TRBJ2-7; CDR3 length: 14; D gene: -; CDR3 DNA: TGTGCCAGCAGCTTAGGTGGGGCGAGCGGCGAGCAGTACTTC; CDR3 protein: CASSLGGASGEQYF
clone size: -; V gene: TRBV19; J gene: TRBJ1-5; CDR3 length: 15; D gene: TRBD1; CDR3 DNA: TGTGCCAGTAGTATGTCAGGGGGCGAAGGCCAGCCCCAGCATTTT; CDR3 protein: CASSMSGGEGQPQHF
clone size: -; V gene: TRBV7-9; J gene: TRBJ2-7; CDR3 length: 15; D gene: TRBD1; CDR3 DNA: TGTGCCAGCAGCTCCGTACAGGGGGCGCGTAACGAGCAGTACTTC; CDR3 protein: CASSSVQGARNEQYF
clone size: -; V gene: TRBV4-1; J gene: TRBJ2-5; CDR3 length: 15; D gene: -; CDR3 DNA: TGCGCCAGCAGCCAAGACTTCCCAGGCCAAGAGACCCAGTACTTC; CDR3 protein: CASSQDFPGQETQYF
clone size: -; V gene: TRBV4-1; J gene: TRBJ2-3; CDR3 length: 18; D gene: TRBD2; CDR3 DNA: TGCGCCAGCAGCCAATCCACAACAAGCGGGGGGATCTCTGGTACGCAGTATTTT; CDR3 protein: CASSQSTTSGGISGTQYF
clone size: -; V gene: TRBV6-1; J gene: TRBJ2-5; CDR3 length: 17; D gene: TRBD2; CDR3 DNA: TGTGCCAGCAGTGTTGCCCCGGGACTAGCGGGAGAAGAGACCCAGTACTTC; CDR3 protein: CASSVAPGLAGEETQYF
clone size: -; V gene: TRBV7-6; J gene: TRBJ2-3; CDR3 length: 16; D gene: TRBD2; CDR3 DNA: TGTGCCAACTTTCCAAAAGCGGGGGGGTGCACAGATACGCAGTATTTT; CDR3 protein: CANFPKAGGCTDTQYF
clone size: once; V gene: TRBV7-8; J gene: TRBJ1-2; CDR3 length: 15; D gene: -; CDR3 DNA: TGTGCCAGCAGCTTAGGGGAGGCGGGCTGGTATGGCTACACCTTC; CDR3 protein: CASSLGEAGWYGYTF
clone size: few; V gene: TRBV6-1; J gene: TRBJ2-7; CDR3 length: 15; D gene: -; CDR3 DNA: TGTGCCAGCAAGTTTGAACGGATGACTGCCTACGAGCAGTACTTC; CDR3 protein: CASKFERMTAYEQYF
clone size: -; V gene: TRBV2; J gene: TRBJ1-1; CDR3 length: 14; D gene: -; CDR3 DNA: TGTGCCAGCAGTGATCGGACCGCGAACACTGAAGCTTTCTTT; CDR3 protein: CASSDRTANTEAFF
clone size: -; V gene: TRBV5-1; J gene: TRBJ2-3; CDR3 length: 14; D gene: TRBD2; CDR3 DNA: TGCGCCAGCAGCTTAGCGGGGGGGATGGATACGCAGTATTTT; CDR3 protein: CASSLAGGMDTQYF
clone size: few; V gene: TRBV27; J gene: TRBJ2-1; CDR3 length: 16; D gene: TRBD2; CDR3 DNA: TGTGCCAGCAGTCTCCCTAGCGGGAGGTCCTACAATGAGCAGTTCTTC; CDR3 protein: CASSLPSGRSYNEQFF
clone size: -; V gene: TRBV7-9; J gene: TRBJ2-7; CDR3 length: 15; D gene: TRBD1; CDR3 DNA: TGTGCCAGCAGCCCAAGGGGACAGGGAACCTACGAGCAGTACTTC; CDR3 protein: CASSPRGQGTYEQYF
clone size: -; V gene: TRBV7-9; J gene: TRBJ2-3; CDR3 length: 18; D gene: -; CDR3 DNA: TGTGCCAGCAGCCCCTTGAGCGCACGGTTACCTAGCACAGATACGCAGTATTTT; CDR3 protein: CASSPLSARLPSTDTQYF
clone size: -; V gene: TRBV19; J gene: TRBJ2-1; CDR3 length: 15; D gene: TRBD2; CDR3 DNA: TGTGCCAGTAGTATGCTAGCGGGGGAGAACAATGAGCAGTTCTTC; CDR3 protein: CASSMLAGENNEQFF
clone size: -; V gene: TRBV4-3; J gene: TRBJ2-5; CDR3 length: 16; D gene: -; CDR3 DNA: TGCGCCAGCAGCCGCAAGGGGGAGCCAGGCCAAGAGACCCAGTACTTC; CDR3 protein: CASSRKGEPGQETQYF
clone size: -; V gene: TRBV19; J gene: TRBJ1-5; CDR3 length: 15; D gene: -; CDR3 DNA: TGTGCCAGTAGCCTTATAGGGGAGGGTTATCAGCCCCAGCATTTT; CDR3 protein: CASSLIGEGYQPQHF
clone size: -; V gene: TRBV28; J gene: TRBJ1-6; CDR3 length: 15; D gene: -; CDR3 DNA: TGTGCCAGCAGTTTATTGTTGGGAAGGTATTCACCCCTCCACTTT; CDR3 protein: CASSLLLGRYSPLHF
clone size: -; V gene: TRBV7-9; J gene: TRBJ1-5; CDR3 length: 14; D gene: -; CDR3 DNA: TGTGCCAGCAGCCTACAGGGAGGTAATCAGCCCCAGCATTTT; CDR3 protein: CASSLQGGNQPQHF
clone size: -; V gene: TRBV6-6; J gene: TRBJ2-1; CDR3 length: 14; D gene: TRBD1; CDR3 DNA: TGTGCCAGCAGGACAGGGGTCTCCTACAATGAGCAGTTCTTC; CDR3 protein: CASRTGVSYNEQFF
clone size: once; V gene: TRBV14; J gene: TRBJ1-3; CDR3 length: 20; D gene: TRBD1; CDR3 DNA: TGTGCCAGCAGCCCAATCACCCTATTCGGGACAGGGAGCTCTGGAAACACCATATATTTT; CDR3 protein: CASSPITLFGTGSSGNTIYF
clone size: -; V gene: TRBV5-4; J gene: TRBJ2-3; CDR3 length: 17; D gene: TRBD2; CDR3 DNA: TGTGCCAGCAGCAAGGGACTAGCGGGGGCTAGCACAGATACGCAGTATTTT; CDR3 protein: CASSKGLAGASTDTQYF
clone size: few; V gene: TRBV27; J gene: TRBJ1-5; CDR3 length: 13; D gene: TRBD1; CDR3 DNA: TGTGCCAGCAGTAAGACAGGGGATCAGCCCCAGCATTTT; CDR3 protein: CASSKTGDQPQHF
clone size: -; V gene: TRBV7-2; J gene: TRBJ2-2; CDR3 length: 14; D gene: -; CDR3 DNA: TGTGCCAGCAGCTTAGCGGCGGGCACCGGGGAGCTGTTTTTT; CDR3 protein: CASSLAAGTGELFF
clone size: -; V gene: TRBV28; J gene: TRBJ2-1; CDR3 length: 15; D gene: TRBD2; CDR3 DNA: TGTGCCAGCAGTTTACGACTAGCGGTATACAATGAGCAGTTCTTC; CDR3 protein: CASSLRLAVYNEQFF
clone size: -; V gene: TRBV29-1; J gene: TRBJ2-2; CDR3 length: 17; D gene: -; CDR3 DNA: TGCAGCGTTGAAGGGACAGTCAAGAGGGGAAACACCGGGGAGCTGTTTTTT; CDR3 protein: CSVEGTVKRGNTGELFF
clone size: -; V gene: TRBV6-1; J gene: TRBJ1-1; CDR3 length: 13; D gene: -; CDR3 DNA: TGTGCCAGCAGTGACGATGGGACCAAGAAGGCTTTCTTT; CDR3 protein: CASSDDGTKKAFF
clone size: -; V gene: TRBV18; J gene: TRBJ1-3; CDR3 length: 16; D gene: TRBD1; CDR3 DNA: TGTGCCAGCTCACCTGCGACAGGGCAGTACAGAAACACCATATATTTT; CDR3 protein: CASSPATGQYRNTIYF